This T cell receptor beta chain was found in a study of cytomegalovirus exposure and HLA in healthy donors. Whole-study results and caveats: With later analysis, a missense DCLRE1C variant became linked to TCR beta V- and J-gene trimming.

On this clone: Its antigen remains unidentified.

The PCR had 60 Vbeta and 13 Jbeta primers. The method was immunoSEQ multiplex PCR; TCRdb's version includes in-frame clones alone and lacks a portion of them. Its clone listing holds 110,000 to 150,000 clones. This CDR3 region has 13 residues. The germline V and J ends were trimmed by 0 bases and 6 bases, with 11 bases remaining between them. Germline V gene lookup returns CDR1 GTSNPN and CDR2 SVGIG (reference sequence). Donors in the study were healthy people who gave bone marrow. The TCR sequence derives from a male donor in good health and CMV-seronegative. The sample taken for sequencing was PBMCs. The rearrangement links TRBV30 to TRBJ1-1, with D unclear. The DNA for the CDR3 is TGTGCCTGGAGTGTAATTGTGGGAGCTGAAGCTTTCTTT. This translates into CAWSVIVGAEAFF.